This T cell receptor (beta chain) was identified during a study of post-analysis software for immune sequencing data. Each TCR beta cDNA library carried unique molecular identifiers. TCRdb re-called the PCR reads through MiXCR, storing one row per CDR3 protein. This sample has almost 700,000 distinct CDR3 sequences, with 59% found just once. This clonotype occurred a few times. Its specificity is unknown. The study, taken as a whole, reports: Elevated frequency relative to controls characterized several TRBV segments in patients, TRBV5-6, TRBV5-1 and TRBV20-1 among them. Normalized Chao1 diversity in multiple sclerosis patients fell significantly below that of controls. Samples from one preparation batch, clustered by F measure, grouped strongly together.

J lost 4 bases, V lost 4 bases, and 9 bases had no gene match. Looked up from germline, CDR1 is DFQATT and CDR2 is SNEGSKA (reference sequence). The CDR3 length is 15 residues. The J gene is TRBJ2-3, the V gene TRBV20-1; 9 positions agree with TRBD2. Sequencing input: blood. This receptor was identified in a girl aged 2 to 9 with multiple sclerosis. Here the CDR3 reads CSAKDGGRVADTQYF. Here the CDR3 DNA reads TGCAGTGCTAAGGATGGCGGGAGGGTAGCAGATACGCAGTATTTT.